The 26 T cell receptor beta chains below come from one sample, sequenced in a study of blood T cell repertoires in COVID-19. Generated by immunoSEQ multiplex PCR, the TCRdb table keeps only in-frame clones and is missing some. The sample lists about 200,000 clones, more than 70% occurring once. Sequencing used peripheral blood. The receptors here all came from a man over 45 with COVID-19, enrolled during active disease.

The J gene is TRBJ1-1, the V gene TRBV5-1; 7 bases fit TRBD1. The CDR3 has 14 residues. The ends lost 3 bases at V and 3 bases at J; junction bases unmatched: 5. CDR1 and CDR2 from the germline V gene are SGHRS and YFSETQ. The CDR3 spells CASSSGQPDTEAFF. The CDR3 region has the DNA TGCGCCAGCAGCTCGGGACAGCCTGACACTGAAGCTTTCTTT.

This clone has a single count. This rearrangement joins TRBV9 to TRBJ1-2, with 9 bases identical to TRBD1. Losses at the gene ends were 0 bases for V and 6 bases for J; bases not matched to a gene: 9. From germline, CDR1 is SGDLS and CDR2 YYNGEE. The CDR3 loop spans 16 amino acids. In DNA, the CDR3 is TGTGCCAGCAGCGTAGGTCGGACAGGGGCTAGGAATGGCTACACCTTC. Translating gives CASSVGRTGARNGYTF.

This clone was seen once. The rearrangement links TRBV19 to TRBJ2-2, with 11 bases aligning to TRBD1. V lost 4 bases and J lost 3; bases outside the gene matches: 4. Germline V lookup: CDR1 LNHDA, CDR2 SQIVND (reference sequence). This CDR3 has 16 residues. CDR3 protein: CASSKGQGAYTGELFF. DNA for the CDR3: TGTGCCAGTAGTAAAGGACAGGGGGCTTACACCGGGGAGCTGTTTTTT.

The chain uses TRBV29-1 and TRBJ2-2, with a weak D call TRBD1 (5 bases). This CDR3 spans 13 amino acids. Germline values: CDR1 SQVTM, CDR2 ANQGSEA. The V gene lost 3 bases and the J gene lost 7 bases, with 12 bases spanning the gap. CDR3 in amino acids: CSVEAGLGGELFF. Here the CDR3 DNA reads TGCAGCGTTGAGGCAGGGCTGGGCGGGGAGCTGTTTTTT.

The V gene is TRBV9, the J gene TRBJ2-7; 9 nucleotides agree with TRBD2. The CDR3 covers 15 residues. Looked up from germline, CDR1 is SGDLS and CDR2 is YYNGEE. J gave up 3 bases and V 0 bases, and 4 bases lay outside the gene matches. CDR3 nucleotides: TGTGCCAGCAGCGTAGCAGCTAGCGGGATCTACGAGCAGTACTTC. Amino acids: CASSVAASGIYEQYF.

The chain employs TRBV5-1 and TRBJ1-2, with D maybe TRBD1 (6 bases). This CDR3 has 15 residues. V lost 5 bases and J lost 0, with 14 bases in between. Germline-derived CDR1 and CDR2 are SGHRS and YFSETQ. In DNA, the CDR3 is TGCGCCAGCAGTAACCTACAGGGTTCTAACTATGGCTACACCTTC. It codes for CASSNLQGSNYGYTF.

The table lists this clone with a count of one. The V call is TRBV5-1, the J call TRBJ2-3; the match to TRBD2 covers 11 bases. The CDR3 spans 15 residues. V gave up 6 bases and J gave up 4 bases; unmatched junction bases: 7. Germline CDR1 SGHRS, CDR2 YFSETQ. CDR3 DNA: TGCGCCAGCAAATTAGCGGGGGGGCCGGCAGATACGCAGTATTTT. Protein: CASKLAGGPADTQYF.

This sequence joins TRBV3-1 (or the pseudogene TRBV3-2) and TRBJ2-7, with 10 bases identical to TRBD2. Germline loops: CDR1 LGHDT, CDR2 YNNKEL (reference sequence). V shed 4 bases and J 7 bases; nucleotides not matched to a gene: 7. The CDR3 sequence is 14 residues long. This CDR3 is CASSPGLAVREQYF. CDR3 DNA sequence: TGTGCCAGCAGCCCTGGACTAGCGGTTCGGGAGCAGTACTTC.

The table lists this clone with a few counts. The chain has TRBV2 and TRBJ2-3; D is unresolved. This CDR3 contains 15 residues. Germline values: CDR1 SNHLY, CDR2 FYNNEI. The V and J ends lost 4 bases and 0 bases respectively, with 11 bases between them. This CDR3 reads CASSVGGLSTDTQYF. DNA for the CDR3: TGTGCCAGCAGTGTCGGCGGTTTGAGCACAGATACGCAGTATTTT.

J is TRBJ1-2 and V is TRBV5-1; D is ambiguous. V lost 0 bases to trimming and J lost 5 bases, with 17 bases between them. Germline V gene data show CDR1 as SGHRS and CDR2 as YFSETQ. The CDR3 totals 16 residues. The CDR3 DNA reads TGCGCCAGCAGCTTGGCCGATTCAGGCGATTGGTATGGCTACACCTTC. This sequence encodes CASSLADSGDWYGYTF.

Details on this clone: Mismatch with germline at one junction end may stem from a read error. The rearrangement links TRBV30 to TRBJ1-6; D is undetermined. Per the germline V gene, CDR1 is GTSNPN and CDR2 is SVGIG (reference sequence). The CDR3 runs to 14 residues. The CDR3 DNA follows: TGTGCCTTCGACTTCCCGGCCCCTAATGCACCCCTCCACTTT. Translating gives CAFDFPAPNAPLHF.

For this clone: At one end the junction does not follow the germline gene, possibly because of a read error. The chain is built from TRBV5-8 and TRBJ2-1, with 8 bases aligning to TRBD2. This CDR3 spans 17 amino acids. Germline loops: CDR1 SGHTS, CDR2 YDEGEE. The CDR3 DNA follows: TGTGCCAGCAGACCAGACAGAGCGGGAGAGTCCTTCAATGAGCAGTTCTTC. It yields the protein CASRPDRAGESFNEQFF.

The V call is TRBV7-6, the J call TRBJ2-7, with 8 bases aligning to TRBD1. Germline V gene sequence: CDR1 SGHVS, CDR2 FNYEAQ. The CDR3 length is 15 residues. The V gene end was trimmed by 3 bases and the J gene end by 5 bases; junction bases not matched to a gene: 9. CDR3 coding DNA: TGTGCCAGCAGCTTTCAGGACAGGGTCGGGGACGAGCAGTACTTC. It yields the protein CASSFQDRVGDEQYF.

The chain employs TRBV6-5 and TRBJ2-7; TRBD1 matches at 9 bases. V shed 5 bases, J shed 5 bases, and the junction held 7 bases outside the gene matches. The CDR3 has 14 residues. The germline V gene encodes CDR1 MNHEY and CDR2 SVGAGI. This CDR3 reads CASSPGTGYHEQYF. CDR3 sequence (DNA): TGTGCCAGCAGTCCCGGGACAGGGTACCACGAGCAGTACTTC.

The J gene is TRBJ1-1, the V gene TRBV6-6; D not resolved. V lost 3 bases and J 6 bases, leaving 5 bases between the germline ends. The CDR3 loop spans 11 amino acids. Germline CDR1 MNHNY, CDR2 SVGAGI (reference sequence). As DNA, the CDR3 is TGTGCCAGCAGTTATGAGTCTGAAGCTTTCTTT. As protein: CASSYESEAFF.

The sample holds a few counts of this clone. The rearrangement joins TRBV7-9 to TRBJ1-1, with a tentative D call TRBD1 (5 bases). Trimming removed 1 base from V and 8 bases from J, with 14 bases in between. The germline CDR1 and CDR2 sequences are SEHNR and FQNEAQ (reference sequence). There are 14 residues in the CDR3. CDR3 sequence: CASSLGWGGVEAFF. The CDR3 coding sequence is TGTGCCAGCAGCTTAGGTTGGGGCGGGGTGGAAGCTTTCTTT.

The chain couples TRBV7-2 to TRBJ2-2; D unclear. The ends were cut back, 3 bases at V and 5 bases at J, with 10 bases in the middle. Per germline, CDR1 SGHTA and CDR2 FQGNSA. The CDR3 runs to 14 residues. This CDR3 is CASSFFEKTGELFF. The CDR3 nucleotides read TGTGCCAGCAGCTTTTTCGAGAAAACCGGGGAGCTGTTTTTT.

Here the CDR3 DNA reads TGTGCCAGCAGTTACGGACAGGGGAGGTCTGAAGCTTTCTTT. This sequence encodes CASSYGQGRSEAFF. V usage is TRBV6-6 and J usage is TRBJ1-1, with 9 bases aligning to TRBD1. J gave up 6 bases and V 2 bases, and 4 bases lay outside the gene matches. Germline V gives CDR1 MNHNY, CDR2 SVGAGI (reference sequence). CDR3 length: 14 residues.

V gene TRBV7-2 combines with J gene TRBJ2-5, with TRBD2 matching 8 bases. V gave up 2 bases and J gave up 4 bases; unmatched junction bases: 15. This CDR3 contains 18 residues. The germline V gene encodes CDR1 SGHTA and CDR2 FQGNSA. CDR3 DNA: TGTGCCAGCAGCTTAATAGGGGTAGCCCCCGCGGGGGGAGAGACCCAGTACTTC. This codes for CASSLIGVAPAGGETQYF.

The chain recombines TRBV11-2 with TRBJ2-2, with 11 positions matching TRBD1. Trimming at V came to 5 bases and at J to 6 bases, leaving 8 bases not matched to a gene. This CDR3 region has 16 residues. The germline gives CDR1 SGHAT, CDR2 FQNNGV. Written as DNA, the CDR3 is TGTGCCAGCAGCGCCCCCGGGACAGGGGGGGCCGGGGAGCTGTTTTTT. This encodes CASSAPGTGGAGELFF.

V usage is TRBV11-2 and J usage is TRBJ1-3; D call uncertain. Deletions cut 5 bases from V and 2 bases from J, with 16 bases between. Germline V lookup: CDR1 SGHAT, CDR2 FQNNGV. The CDR3 has 16 residues. The chain's CDR3 is CASSRRRGDTGNTIYF. The CDR3 DNA reads TGTGCCAGCAGCCGCCGACGCGGGGATACTGGAAACACCATATATTTT.

The genes are TRBV2 and TRBJ2-7; 8 bases are shared with TRBD2. Germline lookup yields CDR1 SNHLY and CDR2 FYNNEI. V gave up 0 bases and J gave up 2 bases; unmatched junction bases: 6. The CDR3 has 16 amino acids. CDR3 sequence: CASSEAWGGGPYEQYF. In nucleotides, the CDR3 is TGTGCCAGCAGTGAAGCGTGGGGCGGGGGGCCCTACGAGCAGTACTTC.

This chain links TRBV6-6 with TRBJ1-5, with 7 nucleotides matching TRBD1. CDR3 size: 13 residues. The junction had 9 bases not matched to a gene; V was cut back by 5 bases and J by 11 bases. The germline V gene encodes CDR1 MNHNY and CDR2 SVGAGI (reference sequence). The CDR3 DNA follows: TGTGCCAGCAGTGGGGACAGCGGGCAGTCCCAGCATTTT. It encodes CASSGDSGQSQHF.

This clone was detected only once. The gene calls are TRBV29-1 and TRBJ1-1; D unclear. Germline CDR1 and CDR2: SQVTM and ANQGSEA. The V and J ends lost 4 bases and 5 bases respectively, with 8 bases between them. The CDR3 runs to 11 residues. CDR3 loop: CSVGSLTEAFF. CDR3 sequence (DNA): TGCAGCGTTGGAAGCCTGACTGAAGCTTTCTTT. The full variable domain, its missing parts supplied by reference TRBV29-1 and TRBJ1-1, is SAVISQKPSRDICQRGTSLTIQCQVDSQVTMMFWYRQQPGQSLTLIATANQGSEATYESGFVIDKFPISRPNLTFSTLTVSNMSPEDSSIYLCSVGSLTEAFFGQGTRLTVV.

The rearrangement links TRBV6-2 or TRBV6-3 to TRBJ1-5; D is unclear. V dropped 0 bases and J dropped 0 bases, with 6 bases sitting between them. The germline gives CDR1 MNHEY, CDR2 SVGEGT. This CDR3 contains 15 residues. CDR3 bases: TGTGCCAGCAGTTACTCGAGAAATAGCAATCAGCCCCAGCATTTT. Translating gives CASSYSRNSNQPQHF.

This clone was observed a handful of times. V is TRBV28 and J is TRBJ2-2, with 9 bases fitting TRBD1. This CDR3 has 15 amino acids. The V gene end was trimmed by 6 bases and the J gene end by 2 bases; junction bases not matched to a gene: 4. The V gene's germline CDR1 is MDHEN and CDR2 SYDVKM. The CDR3 loop reads CASRRQGVNTGELFF. As DNA, the CDR3 is TGTGCCAGCAGGAGACAGGGGGTTAACACCGGGGAGCTGTTTTTT.